This passage covers 2 T cell receptor beta chains from one sample sequenced in a study of blood T cell repertoires in COVID-19. The protocol was immunoSEQ multiplex PCR, while the TCRdb copy is restricted to in-frame clones and leaves out a portion. The sample has about 310,000 clones, over 75% seen once; the top ten hold 1%. The sequenced material came from peripheral blood. The receptors originated from a man aged 50 to 59 with active or convalescent COVID-19.

The chain uses TRBV9 and TRBJ1-1; 7 bases are shared with TRBD1. Germline V CDR1 and CDR2: SGDLS, YYNGEE. There are 15 residues in the CDR3. V trimming: 1 base; J trimming: 4 bases; junction bases outside the gene matches: 7. CDR3 coding DNA: TGTGCCAGCAGCGTACAGGCAGGGGGTGGCACTGAAGCTTTCTTT. It specifies CASSVQAGGGTEAFF.

This clone was seen once. The chain is built from TRBV10-3 and TRBJ1-5; 7 bases align to TRBD1. This CDR3 contains 13 residues. With V trimmed by 11 bases and J by 3 bases, 7 bases remained unmatched. In germline, CDR1 is ENHRY, CDR2 SYGVKD. CDR3 region: CAGRTGLNQPQHF. In nucleotides, the CDR3 is TGTGCCGGACGGACAGGCCTCAATCAGCCCCAGCATTTT.